Listed below are T cell receptor beta chains from one sample, sequenced in a study of cytotoxic CD8 clonotypes in ibrutinib-treated CLL. Clones were sequenced by immunoSEQ multiplex PCR, and TCRdb holds only the in-frame ones, with some missing. Here the sample spans about 140,000 clones, more than 75% being singletons. Sequencing used PBMCs, obtained after 36 months of ibrutinib treatment. The receptors stem from a human donor with chronic lymphocytic leukemia. CDR3s include the opening cysteine and the closing phenylalanine or tryptophan. The D gene is left open where the match is weak. A clone size is listed for some rows: how often the clone was seen (once, few, many), or a class if it is expanded.

j_call clone_size v_call d_call cdr3_aa cdr3_nt
TRBJ2-5 . TRBV12-5 . CASGLVPLVETQYF TGTGCTAGTGGTTTGGTACCACTAGTGGAGACCCAGTACTTC
TRBJ2-7 . TRBV19 . CASRKKGISYEQYF TGTGCCAGTAGGAAAAAAGGGATTTCCTACGAGCAGTACTTC
TRBJ1-5 . TRBV2 . CASSRQNQPQHF TGTGCCAGCAGCCGACAGAATCAGCCCCAGCATTTT
TRBJ2-7 . TRBV29-1 . CSVDFVGRYEQYF TGCAGCGTTGATTTTGTGGGGAGGTACGAGCAGTACTTC
TRBJ1-2 few TRBV28 . CASQFQGTYGYTF TGTGCCAGCCAATTTCAGGGAACCTATGGCTACACCTTC
TRBJ2-1 . TRBV19 . CASRNWNEQFF TGTGCCAGTAGAAATTGGAATGAGCAGTTCTTC
TRBJ1-4 . TRBV19 . CASSSGSLASEKLFF TGTGCCAGTAGTTCCGGGTCCCTGGCGAGTGAAAAACTGTTTTTT
TRBJ2-2 . TRBV13 . CASSLGRGNTGELFF TGTGCCAGCAGCTTAGGCCGGGGGAACACCGGGGAGCTGTTTTTT
TRBJ2-7 . TRBV5-8 . CASSSLTVTYEQYF TGTGCCAGCAGCTCTTTGACTGTCACCTACGAGCAGTACTTC
TRBJ2-2 . TRBV23-1 TRBD1 CASSRGTGNTGELFF TGCGCCAGCAGTCGGGGGACAGGGAACACCGGGGAGCTGTTTTTT
TRBJ1-2 once TRBV2 . CASSEGRVSGYTF TGTGCCAGCAGTGAGGGCAGGGTGAGTGGCTACACCTTC
TRBJ1-2 . TRBV19 . CASSIALRYDGYTF TGTGCCAGTAGTATAGCCCTCCGTTACGATGGCTACACCTTC
TRBJ1-1 . TRBV18 . CASSPGGARTEAFF TGTGCCAGCTCACCAGGGGGCGCAAGGACTGAAGCTTTCTTT
TRBJ2-7 . TRBV6-6 . CASSRKRQVISYEQYF TGTGCCAGCAGTCGAAAACGACAGGTGATCTCCTACGAGCAGTACTTC
TRBJ1-2 few TRBV30 . CAWRPQGGHYGYTF TGTGCCTGGAGACCACAGGGAGGGCACTATGGCTACACCTTC
TRBJ2-5 few TRBV14 . CASRSGEWETQYF TGTGCCAGCAGATCCGGGGAGTGGGAGACCCAGTACTTC
TRBJ2-3 . TRBV15 TRBD2 CATSREPQRGGDTQYF TGTGCCACCAGCAGAGAGCCCCAGCGGGGGGGGGATACGCAGTATTTT
TRBJ1-2 . TRBV5-4 . CASSPSGSLRGYTF TGTGCCAGCAGCCCGTCCGGGAGCCTGAGGGGCTACACCTTC
TRBJ2-7 . TRBV10-3 TRBD1 CATGQGAYEQYF TGTGCCACCGGACAGGGGGCATACGAGCAGTACTTC
TRBJ1-6 . TRBV27 . CASRPRDPYNSPLHF TGTGCCAGCAGACCCAGGGACCCCTATAATTCACCCCTCCACTTT
TRBJ1-2 . TRBV5-8 . CASSSSSGVYGYTF TGTGCCAGCAGCTCCTCGTCAGGGGTCTATGGCTACACCTTC
TRBJ1-5 . TRBV7-2 . CASSWTLWQPQHF TGTGCCAGCAGCTGGACATTATGGCAGCCCCAGCATTTT
TRBJ2-7 . TRBV6-6 . CASSYSTTMLEQYF TGTGCCAGCAGTTACTCGACCACTATGCTAGAGCAGTACTTC
TRBJ2-1 many TRBV11-2 TRBD1 CASSAPPWDRVSNEQFF TGTGCCAGCAGCGCCCCCCCTTGGGACAGGGTTTCCAATGAGCAGTTCTTC
TRBJ1-3 . TRBV5-1 . CASSPPTGAGNTIYF TGCGCCAGCAGCCCACCAACTGGCGCTGGAAACACCATATATTTT
TRBJ1-2 once TRBV7-8 TRBD1 CASSPDRGGWYGYTF TGTGCCAGCAGCCCTGACAGGGGTGGATGGTATGGCTACACCTTC
TRBJ2-3 . TRBV27 . CASSLAGISTDTQYF TGTGCCAGCAGTTTAGCAGGGATCAGCACAGATACGCAGTATTTT
TRBJ2-7 . TRBV7-9 TRBD2 CASSPITAGYEQYF TGTGCCAGCAGCCCGATCACAGCGGGGTACGAGCAGTACTTC
TRBJ2-5 few TRBV10-1 TRBD1 CASSEILQGAETQYF TGCGCCAGCAGTGAGATTCTCCAGGGGGCCGAGACCCAGTACTTC
TRBJ2-7 once TRBV5-1 . CASSLDSPSYEQYF TGCGCCAGCAGCTTGGATAGTCCCTCCTACGAGCAGTACTTC
TRBJ1-1 . TRBV14 TRBD1 CASSLDRATEAFF TGTGCCAGCAGCCTTGACAGGGCCACTGAAGCTTTCTTT
TRBJ2-2 . TRBV10-3 . CAISEDRVYRSGELFF TGTGCCATCAGTGAGGATCGAGTTTACAGGTCGGGGGAGCTGTTTTTT
TRBJ2-3 . TRBV4-1 TRBD2 CASSQRAGGGADTQYF TGCGCCAGCAGCCAAAGAGCGGGAGGGGGGGCAGATACGCAGTATTTT
TRBJ2-7 . TRBV29-1 TRBD1 CSVGGGTGGSEQYF TGCAGCGTAGGTGGCGGGACAGGGGGCAGTGAGCAGTACTTC
TRBJ2-3 . TRBV11-2 TRBD2 CASSSVGLAYTDTQYF TGTGCCAGCAGCTCAGTGGGACTAGCGTACACAGATACGCAGTATTTT
TRBJ2-6 . TRBV11-3 . CASSPQRVSGANVLTF TGTGCCAGCAGCCCCCAGAGGGTCTCTGGGGCCAACGTCCTGACTTTC
TRBJ2-2 few TRBV4-1 TRBD2 CASSQGAGGPLFGGELFF TGCGCCAGCAGCCAAGGAGCGGGAGGGCCGCTTTTTGGCGGGGAGCTGTTTTTT
TRBJ2-1 . TRBV6-1 TRBD2 CASSAIGTSGYNEQFF TGTGCCAGCAGTGCCATTGGGACTAGCGGTTACAATGAGCAGTTCTTC
TRBJ2-7 . TRBV19 . CASSTPGEGQYF TGTGCCAGTAGTACTCCAGGGGAAGGGCAGTACTTC
TRBJ1-2 . TRBV9 . CASSVLSEPYGYTF TGTGCCAGCAGCGTTTTGTCAGAACCCTATGGCTACACCTTC
TRBJ1-1 few TRBV7-6 . CASSPTGGALTEAFF TGTGCCAGCAGCCCAACCGGGGGGGCGCTCACTGAAGCTTTCTTT
TRBJ2-1 . TRBV5-1 . CATRPGSNNEQFF TGCGCCACCCGTCCGGGATCTAACAATGAGCAGTTCTTC
TRBJ2-7 . TRBV5-1 TRBD2 CASSLSLADRSYEQYF TGCGCCAGCAGCCTCTCGCTAGCGGACCGCTCCTACGAGCAGTACTTC
TRBJ1-3 . TRBV5-8 TRBD1 CASSWTGVSGNTIYF TGTGCCAGCAGTTGGACAGGGGTTTCTGGAAACACCATATATTTT
TRBJ1-2 . TRBV4-1 . CASSQDLRQPGSGYTF TGCGCCAGCAGCCAAGATTTAAGACAGCCGGGCTCTGGCTACACCTTC
TRBJ2-7 . TRBV11-2 . CASSLVQGTYEQYF TGTGCCAGCAGCTTAGTGCAGGGAACCTACGAGCAGTACTTC
TRBJ1-1 . TRBV5-1 . CASSLGTANTEAFF TGCGCCAGCAGCTTGGGCACCGCTAACACTGAAGCTTTCTTT
TRBJ1-6 . TRBV28 . CASSPNDRTNSPLHF TGTGCCAGCAGTCCAAATGACAGGACGAATTCACCCCTCCACTTT
TRBJ1-1 . TRBV5-1 . CASSDLRTLNTEAFF TGCGCCAGCAGCGACCTCAGGACCCTAAACACTGAAGCTTTCTTT
TRBJ1-4 . TRBV4-1 . CASSQPPGRTNEKLFF TGCGCCAGCAGCCAACCGCCAGGAAGGACTAATGAAAAACTGTTTTTT
TRBJ1-5 few TRBV27 . CASSLIGSNQPQHF TGTGCCAGCAGTTTAATAGGTAGCAATCAGCCCCAGCATTTT
TRBJ2-5 . TRBV29-1 . CSVEFARLGTQYF TGCAGCGTTGAGTTTGCAAGGTTGGGGACCCAGTACTTC
TRBJ1-1 . TRBV5-1 . CASSPGQRRNAEAFF TGCGCCAGCAGCCCTGGACAAAGGAGAAACGCTGAAGCTTTCTTT
TRBJ1-3 . TRBV10-1 . CASSVPLGSGNTIYF TGCGCCAGCAGTGTTCCCCTAGGCTCTGGAAACACCATATATTTT
TRBJ1-6 . TRBV2 . CASTPTSYNSPLHF TGTGCCAGCACGCCAACCTCCTATAATTCACCCCTCCACTTT
TRBJ2-4 . TRBV5-1 . CASSLTGLPLAKNIQYF TGCGCCAGCAGCCTAACGGGACTGCCGCTAGCCAAAAACATTCAGTACTTC